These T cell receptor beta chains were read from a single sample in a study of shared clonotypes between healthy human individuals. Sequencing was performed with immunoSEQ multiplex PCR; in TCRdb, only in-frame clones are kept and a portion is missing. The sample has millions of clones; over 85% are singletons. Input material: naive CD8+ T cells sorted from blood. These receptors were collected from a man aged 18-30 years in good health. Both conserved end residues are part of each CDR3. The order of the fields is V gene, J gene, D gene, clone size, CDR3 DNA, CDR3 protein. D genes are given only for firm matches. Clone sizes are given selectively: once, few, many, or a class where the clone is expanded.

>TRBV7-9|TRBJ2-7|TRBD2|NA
TGTGCCAGCAGCGCAGCGGGGGGGTCCTACGAGCAGTACTTC
CASSAAGGSYEQYF
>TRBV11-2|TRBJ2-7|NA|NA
TGTGCCAGCAGCCCCGGGTACGAGCAGTACTTC
CASSPGYEQYF
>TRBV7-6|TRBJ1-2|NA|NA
TGTGCCAGCAGCCCCCCCGGGTCAATATATGGCTACACCTTC
CASSPPGSIYGYTF
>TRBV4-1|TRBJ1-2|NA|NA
TGCGCCAGCAGCCAAGTAGGGGCCACCTATGGCTACACCTTC
CASSQVGATYGYTF
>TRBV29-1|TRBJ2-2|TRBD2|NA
TGCAGCACTTCGGGACGGGAGGATTCCGGGGAGCTGTTTTTT
CSTSGREDSGELFF
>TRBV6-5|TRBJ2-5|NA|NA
TGTGCCAGCAGTCCCGCATCAGACGAGACCCAGTACTTC
CASSPASDETQYF
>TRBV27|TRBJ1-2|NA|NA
TGTGCCAGCATCCTCAGGGAGACGGGGACTTTGGATGGCTACACCTTC
CASILRETGTLDGYTF
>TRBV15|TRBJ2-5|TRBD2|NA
TGTGCCACCAGCAGAGAGCGGGGGGGCCGGGAGACCCAGTACTTC
CATSRERGGRETQYF
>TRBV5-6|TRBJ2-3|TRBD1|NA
TGTGCCAGCAGCTTTGACAGGGGGCCAGATACGCAGTATTTT
CASSFDRGPDTQYF
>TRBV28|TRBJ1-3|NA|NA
TGTGCCAGCAGCCTTAGTCAGGGGCTGGGAAACACCATATATTTT
CASSLSQGLGNTIYF
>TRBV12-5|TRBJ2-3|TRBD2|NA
TGTGCTAGTGGACTTATAGCGGGGGGGCCGTCGGATACGCAGTATTTT
CASGLIAGGPSDTQYF
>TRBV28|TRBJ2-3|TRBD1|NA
TGTGCCAGCAGTTCTTACCGGGACAGGGAGAGAGGTACGCAGTATTTT
CASSSYRDRERGTQYF
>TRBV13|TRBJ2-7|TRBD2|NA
TGTGCCAGCAGACCTAATGGACTAGCGGGAGGGGACGAGCAGTACTTC
CASRPNGLAGGDEQYF
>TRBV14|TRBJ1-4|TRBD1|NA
TGTGCCAGCAGCTTAATACAGGGGGTGACTAATGAAAAACTGTTTTTT
CASSLIQGVTNEKLFF
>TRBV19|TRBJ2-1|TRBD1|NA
TGTGCCAGTAGTCAAGGACAGGGGGAGGGCTACAATGAGCAGTTCTTC
CASSQGQGEGYNEQFF
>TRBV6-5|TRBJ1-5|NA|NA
TGTGCCAGCAGCCCCAACGGGCAGGGAAGTCAGCCCCAGCATTTT
CASSPNGQGSQPQHF
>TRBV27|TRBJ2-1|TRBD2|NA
TGTGCCAGCAGCGCCTTAGCGGGCCATTACAATGAGCAGTTCTTC
CASSALAGHYNEQFF
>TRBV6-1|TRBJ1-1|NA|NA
TGTGCCAGCAGTGCAATCCACAGCCTGATGAACACTGAAGCTTTCTTT
CASSAIHSLMNTEAFF
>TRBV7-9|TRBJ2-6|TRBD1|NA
TGTGCCAGCAGCGAGACAGGGGGTAGTGCTGGGGCCAACGTCCTGACTTTC
CASSETGGSAGANVLTF
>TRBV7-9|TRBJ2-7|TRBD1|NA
TGTGCCAGCAGCTCCGGGACAGGGAAATTCTACGAGCAGTACTTC
CASSSGTGKFYEQYF
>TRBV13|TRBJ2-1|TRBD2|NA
TGTGCCAGCAGCCCTAGCGGGACTTTCGACAATGAGCAGTTCTTC
CASSPSGTFDNEQFF
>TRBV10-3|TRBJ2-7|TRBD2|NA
TGTGCCATCAGTGGGGGACTAGCGCAATACGAGCAGTACTTC
CAISGGLAQYEQYF
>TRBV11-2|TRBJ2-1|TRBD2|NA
TGTGCCAGCAGCTTAGGGACTAGCTTCGGTGAGAATGAGCAGTTCTTC
CASSLGTSFGENEQFF
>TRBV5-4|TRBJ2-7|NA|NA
TGTGCCAGCAGCTGGGACAAAAACGAGCAGTACTTC
CASSWDKNEQYF
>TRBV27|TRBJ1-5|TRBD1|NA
TGTGCCAGCAGTTTAGAGACAGGGCCTACCACCGTTGACGGCAATCAGCCCCAGCATTTT
CASSLETGPTTVDGNQPQHF
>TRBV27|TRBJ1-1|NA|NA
TGTGCCAGCAGTTTAGGGTCTATGATGAACACTGAAGCTTTCTTT
CASSLGSMMNTEAFF
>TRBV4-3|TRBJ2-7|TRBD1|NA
TGCGCCAGCAGCCAAGAAGACACAGGGGTTTCCTACGAGCAGTACTTC
CASSQEDTGVSYEQYF
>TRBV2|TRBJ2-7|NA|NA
TGTGCCAGCAGCGAGGCCCTCTACGAGCAGTACTTC
CASSEALYEQYF
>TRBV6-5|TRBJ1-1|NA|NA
TGTGCCAGCAGTTACTCGGAGGGGGGGGCTGAAGCTTTCTTT
CASSYSEGGAEAFF
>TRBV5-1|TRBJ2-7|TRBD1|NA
TGCGCCAGCAGCGTCGACAGGGGCGGCTACGAGCAGTACTTC
CASSVDRGGYEQYF
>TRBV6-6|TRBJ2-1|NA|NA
TGTGCCAGCAGTATACTAGGTGGTTCCTACAATGAGCAGTTCTTC
CASSILGGSYNEQFF
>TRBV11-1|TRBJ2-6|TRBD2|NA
TGTGCCAGCAGCTTTAGCGGGGGAACCTCTGGGGCCAACGTCCTGACTTTC
CASSFSGGTSGANVLTF
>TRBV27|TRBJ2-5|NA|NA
TGTGCCAGCAGTTCAAACGGAATTACAGGCCTAGAGTACCAAGAGACCCAGTACTTC
CASSSNGITGLEYQETQYF
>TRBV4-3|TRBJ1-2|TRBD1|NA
TGCGCCAGCAGCCAAGTAGGGACAGGGTATGGCTACACCTTC
CASSQVGTGYGYTF
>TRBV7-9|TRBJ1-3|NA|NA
TGTGCCAGCAGCTACACGCAAGGGAGCGGTGGAAACACCATATATTTT
CASSYTQGSGGNTIYF
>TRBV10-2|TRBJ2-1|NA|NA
TGCGCCAGCAGTGGACCCGGGACAAATGAGCAGTTCTTC
CASSGPGTNEQFF
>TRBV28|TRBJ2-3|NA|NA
TGTGCCAGCAGTTTCCCCGACTACTCAGCGCAGTATTTT
CASSFPDYSAQYF
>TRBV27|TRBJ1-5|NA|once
TGTGCCAGCAGTTTAATTGGTAGCAATCAGCCCCAGCATTTT
CASSLIGSNQPQHF
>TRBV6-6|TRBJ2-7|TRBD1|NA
TGTGCCAGCATTCAAGGGGGCGCCGTCTACGAGCAGTACTTC
CASIQGGAVYEQYF
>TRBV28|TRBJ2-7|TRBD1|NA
TGTGCCAGCAGCCGACAGGGCTACGAGCAGTACTTC
CASSRQGYEQYF
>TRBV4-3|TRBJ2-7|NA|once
TGCGCCAGCAGCCAAGAAGCAGCGCTAGACTCCTACGAGCAGTACTTC
CASSQEAALDSYEQYF
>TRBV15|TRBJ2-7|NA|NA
TGTGCCACCAGCAGAGAACAGGGCGAATGGTCCTACGAGCAGTACTTC
CATSREQGEWSYEQYF
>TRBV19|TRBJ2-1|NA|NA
TGTGCCAGTAGTATATCCAATGAGCAGTTCTTC
CASSISNEQFF
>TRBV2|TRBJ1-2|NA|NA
TGTGCCAGCAGCAAGGGCCTCTATGGCTACACCTTC
CASSKGLYGYTF
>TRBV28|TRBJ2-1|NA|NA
TGTGCCAGCAGTTTCAAAGGTGAGCAGTTCTTC
CASSFKGEQFF
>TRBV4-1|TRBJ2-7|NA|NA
TGCGCCAGCAGCCTACTGTGGGACGGGAGCGACGAGCAGTACTTC
CASSLLWDGSDEQYF
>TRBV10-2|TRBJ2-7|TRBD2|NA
TGCGCCAGCCGCGGGACTAGTTTTTCCTACGAGCAGTACTTC
CASRGTSFSYEQYF
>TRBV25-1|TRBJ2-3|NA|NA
TGTGCCAGCAGTGAATATATAGAAAGGGGGAGCACAGATACGCAGTATTTT
CASSEYIERGSTDTQYF
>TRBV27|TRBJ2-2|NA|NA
TGTGCCAGCAGTTTGGGAAGAAGCTCCACCGGGGAGCTGTTTTTT
CASSLGRSSTGELFF
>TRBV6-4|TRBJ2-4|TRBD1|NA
TGTGCCAGCAGCACCCACCCCGGGACAGGGAGTCTAGCCAAAAACATTCAGTACTTC
CASSTHPGTGSLAKNIQYF
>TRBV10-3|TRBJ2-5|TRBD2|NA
TGTGCCATCAGTTCGCCGGGACTAGAGGGGGAGACCCAGTACTTC
CAISSPGLEGETQYF
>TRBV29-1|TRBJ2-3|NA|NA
TGCAGCGTTGAAACTCCCCCAGATACGCAGTATTTT
CSVETPPDTQYF
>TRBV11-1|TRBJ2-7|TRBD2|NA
TGTGCCAGCAGCCTACCGGGACTAGCGGGAGGGCCGTCCTACGAGCAGTACTTC
CASSLPGLAGGPSYEQYF
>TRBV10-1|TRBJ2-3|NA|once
TGCGCCAGCAGTGTAGAGGGGAACGCAGATACGCAGTATTTT
CASSVEGNADTQYF
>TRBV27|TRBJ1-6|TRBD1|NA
TGTGCCAGCAGTCAGACAGGGGGTTCCTATAATTCACCCCTCCACTTT
CASSQTGGSYNSPLHF